This T cell receptor beta chain stems from a study of shared clonotypes between healthy human individuals (dated by TCRdb to the early 2020s). About the study as a whole: The cohort included a few men and a couple of women between 18 and 49 years of age. For each donor, CD4 naive and CD4 memory were each run on three plates, CD8 naive on two plates, and CD8 memory on one plate. To estimate repertoire size and how much clonotype sharing occurs between individuals, the study deeply sequenced the blood TCR repertoires of several healthy adults. Libraries were prepared and TCR repertoires were sequenced by different laboratories using diverse techniques, in order to increase sequencing depth and limit assay-specific biases. Leukapheresis yielded between about 0.8 and 9.5 billion PBMCs per donor.

CDR1 and CDR2 are drawn from the germline V gene: WSHSY, SAAADI. The CDR3 spans 13 residues, from the cysteine through the phenylalanine. The sequence is cut down to CDR3 DNA, 39 bases in frame from base 1. V is reduced by 7 bases and J by 0 bases, leaving a spacing of 10 bases between them. About this clone itself: Its cognate antigen has yet to be identified. No base quality values were provided; no much bigger clone lies one nucleotide off.

Study-wide conclusions, independent of this receptor: Only blood was sampled, and tissue TCR repertoires likely differ from those in blood. Incomplete sequencing was indicated by rarefaction of sorted-subset datasets, despite the large sequencing depth. Clonotypes shared by all four sorted-subset donors showed higher generation probabilities than non-shared clonotypes. Naive subsets generally had larger estimated clonotype richness than memory subsets. The genetic and exposure-history diversity represented was limited by the small number of donors. Pairwise subsampling indicated that sequencing depth was expected to affect the degree of clonotype sharing among donors. When a few donors were compared, the shared fraction of clonotypes was around 5.1% for naive CD4, approximately 3.5% for naive CD8, more than 2% for memory CD4, and 0.3% to 0.5% for memory CD8.

Using the deep immunoSEQ assay, TCR CDR3 regions were amplified from genomic DNA by multiplex PCR. For each cell subset, the extracted genomic DNA was distributed evenly across all wells of several immunoSEQ 96-well plates, and each plate served as one replicate. Each replicate PCR for sorted subsets received around 210 ng genomic DNA, equal to about 30,000 T cell genomes. The purified libraries were quantified using a Qubit 3.0 fluorometer, sized with a Bioanalyzer 2100, and then quantified again using the KAPA Library Quantification kit. Every immunoSEQ 96-well plate was sequenced on a separate single-read 150-cycle Illumina NextSeq 550 flow cell. On the study's bioinformatics: Because only junctional sequences without quality scores were contained in the immunoSEQ output, filtering matching that applied to full-length reads could not be performed. Sequences were annotated with PyIR, a Python wrapper for IgBLAST v1.9, using IMGT germline references to assign V/J genes and CDR3. Reads with weak V/J assignments (E-value above 1e-6), missing CDR3, stop codons, out-of-frame junctions, or ambiguous translated residues were removed. V3J clonotypes were defined as sequences sharing the same inferred V gene, J gene, and CDR3 amino acid sequence. The percentage overlap between two repertoires was calculated by dividing the number of shared unique clonotypes by the size of the smaller repertoire. RTK rarefaction, the Chao1 estimator, and Recon v2.1 estimates of unobserved clonotypes were used to assess repertoire richness. Generation probabilities were computed with OLGA for all TCRbeta clonotypes obtained by the gDNA method from several donors. In its TCRdb copy, this immuneACCESS table keeps in-frame sequences only and misses some clones. Where compared with another copy, unresolved V genes explain less than half of these, and the others have no known cause. Clone size and the V and J calls come from that table; the DNA yielded D and trimming. Across this sample there are about 1.5 million clones, with about 98% seen only once. The biggest ten clones account for around 0.47% of the sample.

The donors were healthy, HIV-negative adults with no recently reported acute infections or vaccinations. Only Caucasian adults living in Nashville, Tennessee, USA were represented among the donors. CD4+ T cells were enriched by magnetic negative selection; naive cells were then positively selected on CD45RA, and the negative fraction formed the memory subset. After blood collection by leukapheresis, PBMCs were isolated using Ficoll-Histopaque density gradient centrifugation and then cryopreserved in the vapor phase of liquid nitrogen. Purity and quantity of every magnetically sorted T cell population were checked by analytical flow cytometry. Genomic DNA was isolated from each sorted fraction and quantified by UV absorbance on a Nanodrop 2000c.

The sequence derives from a man aged 30 to 39 in good health. The sequenced sample was naive CD4+ T cells sorted from blood. The intended sense of this specimen's cell subset or site label: CD45RA+ positively selected. This sequence uses TRBV10-2 and TRBJ2-7, and perhaps TRBD1 as D gene, on 6 matching bases. The DNA is TGCGCCAGCACCGAGGGGGTCTCCTACGAGCAGTACTTC. Its protein is CASTEGVSYEQYF.